The clone carrying this T cell receptor beta chain is labeled as medium-sized (0.01 to 0.1%). The data stem from a study of blood T cell repertoires in COVID-19. Across the study: COVID-19 samples, acute and convalescent, were from the United States, Italy and Spain.

Seattle patient enrollment occurred during active infection, with longitudinal follow-up thereafter. The V and J ends lost 5 bases and 6 bases respectively, with 19 bases between them. The length of the CDR3 is 16 residues. Germline CDR1 is SGHVS and CDR2 is FNYEAQ. Study processing details: Amplification from reference gene primers served as the basis for estimated nucleated cell counts. Assay: immunoSEQ multiplex PCR; the TCRdb copy retains only in-frame clones and omits some. From that table come the V and J calls and clone size; the DNA was used to work out D and trimming. The sample lists 45,000 to 50,000 clones, around 84% occurring once.

The origin of this receptor is an elderly woman with COVID-19, enrolled during active disease. The chain uses TRBV7-6 and TRBJ1-4, with D possibly TRBD1 on 6 matching bases. Sequencing was carried out using peripheral blood. The CDR3 coding sequence is TGTGCCAGCAGCACATACAGGGCGGGTGATGATGAAAAACTGTTTTTT. It translates to CASSTYRAGDDEKLFF.